This paragraph covers one T cell receptor beta chain sequence. Its specificity is not known. CDR1 is SGHAT and CDR2 is FQNNGV in the germline V gene. The CDR3 has 15 residues. Trimming at V came to 3 bases and at J to 15 bases, leaving 14 bases not matched to a gene. This specimen belongs to a study of OX40 agonist ivuxolimab in advanced cancers. Study background: Three patients, one with hepatocellular carcinoma and two with cutaneous melanoma, achieved partial responses.

Study-level results: Patients with a partial response at 0.1-3.0 mg/kg had among the lowest clonal expansion. Certain nonresponding patients likewise had low normalized T-cell clonal expansion. The CD4+ and CD8+ T cells in the blood had expanded clonally by week 6 at 0.1 to 3.0 mg/kg.

Sequencing used immunoSEQ multiplex PCR; TCRdb keeps in-frame clones, though not all of them. The sample lists about 58,000 clones, roughly 89% occurring once. The gene calls are TRBV11-2 and TRBJ2-1; 10 nucleotides agree with TRBD2. This specimen consisted of CD4+ or CD8+ T cells sorted from blood, obtained in a trial of the OX40 agonist ivuxolimab. This TCR was recovered from an adult with an advanced solid tumor such as melanoma, head and neck, liver or kidney cancer. This CDR3 is CASSLGTSVPLRRFF. In DNA form, the CDR3 reads TGTGCCAGCAGCTTGGGGACTAGCGTACCCCTCCGGCGGTTCTTC.